This T cell receptor (beta chain) comes out of a study of blood T cell repertoires in COVID-19. Study summary: The study drew acute and convalescent COVID-19 samples from the United States, Italy and Spain. Sample material is recorded as cDNA or gDNA derived from T cells, B-cell-depleted T cells, or PBMCs.

The CDR3 contains 13 residues. Per the germline V gene, CDR1 is MNHEY and CDR2 is SMNVEV (reference sequence). The V end was cut by 3 bases, the J end by 0 bases, with 5 bases between. Assay used: immunoSEQ multiplex PCR; TCRdb lists only in-frame clones, some missing. The data show some 150,000 clones, approximately 80% seen once. Sequencing used peripheral blood. This rearrangement joins TRBV27 to TRBJ1-2; D unresolved. The receptor was isolated from a man aged 55 to 70 with active or convalescent COVID-19. CDR3 in amino acids: CASSFRANYGYTF. CDR3 nucleotide sequence: TGTGCCAGCAGTTTCCGTGCTAACTATGGCTACACCTTC.